This T cell receptor (beta chain) was retrieved from a study of cytomegalovirus exposure and HLA in healthy donors. Study-level results: Rates of TCR association differed by HLA locus in a later analysis, with DRB1 highest and HLA-C lowest. A prior analysis recorded that most TCR beta V segments were productive about 90% or about 30% of the time. Later, an analysis found that common viral pathogens appeared to be linked with several of the most significant clusters. Sequences of the TCR beta chain were said to predict the HLA-A and HLA-B alleles of most subjects accurately.

As regards this clone: Its target is not known.

Both 60 Vbeta primers and 13 Jbeta primers went into the PCR. TCRdb's copy holds only in-frame clones and misses some; the assay was immunoSEQ multiplex PCR. The sample carries 150,000 to 200,000 clones, approximately 80% recorded once. In germline, CDR1 is MNHEY, CDR2 SMNVEV (reference sequence). Trimming took off 5 bases at V and 1 base at J, with 8 bases between the two ends. This CDR3 is 13 amino acids long. The TCR originated in a woman in her 30s in good health and CMV-seropositive. Sample: PBMCs. The chain employs TRBV27 and TRBJ1-1; a weak D match, TRBD1 (6 bases). Written as DNA, the CDR3 is TGTGCCAGCAGTAGGGGGAAGAACACTGAAGCTTTCTTT. This encodes CASSRGKNTEAFF.